Listed below are T cell receptor beta chains from one sample, sequenced in a study of Ad26.COV2.S vaccination and SARS-CoV-2 variants. Clones were sequenced by immunoSEQ multiplex PCR, and TCRdb holds only the in-frame ones, with some missing. The repertoire consists of about 460,000 clones, with nearly 90% occurring once and the leading ten covering around 1.8%. The sequencing used peripheral blood, collected in a trial of Ad26.COV2.S vaccine versus placebo. These TCRs come from a person aged 18 to 59 who received the Ad26.COV2.S COVID-19 vaccine or a placebo. CDR3s include the opening cysteine and the closing phenylalanine or tryptophan. D genes are given only for firm matches. The size of a clone is reported for some rows only, either as once, few or many, or as a class for expanded clones.

len	v_gene	abundance	j_gene	d_gene	CDR3aa	CDR3nt
17	TRBV28	.	TRBJ2-2	.	CASSLFRSAGNTGELFF	TGTGCCAGCAGTTTATTTCGGTCGGCAGGGAACACCGGGGAGCTGTTTTTT
16	TRBV5-1	.	TRBJ1-1	TRBD1	CASSTTTGVMNTEAFF	TGCGCCAGCAGCACCACGACAGGGGTCATGAACACTGAAGCTTTCTTT
15	TRBV6-5	.	TRBJ2-5	TRBD2	CASTIGLAEQETQYF	TGTGCCAGCACCATCGGACTAGCGGAACAAGAGACCCAGTACTTC
13	TRBV7-9	.	TRBJ2-5	.	CASSFRGQETQYF	TGTGCCAGCAGCTTCCGGGGGCAAGAGACCCAGTACTTC
14	TRBV19	.	TRBJ1-6	TRBD1	CASSGQGANSPLHF	TGTGCCAGTAGCGGACAGGGGGCGAATTCACCCCTCCACTTT
15	TRBV7-3	few	TRBJ2-2	TRBD2	CASSPLAGGTGELFF	TGTGCCAGCAGCCCCCTAGCGGGGGGCACCGGGGAGCTGTTTTTT
13	TRBV4-1	once	TRBJ2-7	.	CASSQTQGWEQYF	TGCGCCAGCAGCCAAACCCAGGGCTGGGAGCAGTACTTC
15	TRBV11-2	.	TRBJ1-1	.	CASSLDPGGGTEAFF	TGTGCCAGCAGCTTAGATCCGGGGGGAGGGACTGAAGCTTTCTTT
15	TRBV19	.	TRBJ1-4	TRBD1	CASSPTGGVFEKLFF	TGTGCCAGTAGTCCGACAGGGGGCGTCTTTGAAAAACTGTTTTTT
15	TRBV7-9	.	TRBJ2-3	.	CASSLEGLITDTQYF	TGTGCCAGCAGCTTAGAGGGACTTATCACAGATACGCAGTATTTT
12	TRBV2	.	TRBJ1-2	.	CASRAGGYGYTF	TGTGCCAGCAGAGCAGGTGGCTATGGCTACACCTTC
13	TRBV7-2	.	TRBJ1-1	.	CASSRTRNTEAFF	TGTGCCAGCAGTCGTACCAGGAACACTGAAGCTTTCTTT
11	TRBV20-1	once	TRBJ1-5	TRBD1	CSAPYWTGPNF	TGCAGTGCCCCTTATTGGACAGGACCGAATTTT
17	TRBV2	.	TRBJ2-7	TRBD1	CASTPGQGPTLRREQYF	TGTGCCAGCACGCCAGGACAGGGGCCGACTCTGCGTCGCGAGCAGTACTTC
13	TRBV14	.	TRBJ2-5	.	CASSQGPKETQYF	TGTGCCAGCAGCCAAGGGCCAAAAGAGACCCAGTACTTC
16	TRBV11-3	.	TRBJ2-5	TRBD1	CASSSGDRGRGETQYF	TGTGCCAGCAGCAGCGGGGACAGGGGGAGAGGAGAGACCCAGTACTTC
14	TRBV5-1	.	TRBJ2-2	.	CASSLGELLGELFF	TGCGCCAGCAGCTTGGGAGAGCTTCTAGGGGAGCTGTTTTTT
18	TRBV28	.	TRBJ1-5	TRBD1	CASSLFDRGRNSNQPQHF	TGTGCCAGCAGTTTATTCGACAGGGGGAGAAATAGCAATCAGCCCCAGCATTTT
17	TRBV3-1/TRBV3-2	.	TRBJ1-4	TRBD1	CASSQDPRTGDNEKLFF	TGTGCCAGCAGCCAAGATCCCCGGACAGGGGACAATGAAAAACTGTTTTTT
12	TRBV2	.	TRBJ1-5	.	CASSDGDQPQHF	TGTGCCAGCAGTGATGGAGATCAGCCCCAGCATTTT
17	TRBV19	.	TRBJ1-2	.	CASSILSGTWKNYGYTF	TGTGCCAGTAGTATCCTATCCGGGACATGGAAGAACTATGGCTACACCTTC
16	TRBV6-1	.	TRBJ2-1	TRBD2	CASSEQLAGGFNEQFF	TGTGCCAGCAGTGAACAACTAGCGGGGGGGTTCAATGAGCAGTTCTTC
15	TRBV6-5	.	TRBJ2-7	.	CASRAGAMRSYEQYF	TGTGCCAGCAGGGCGGGCGCCATGAGGTCCTACGAGCAGTACTTC
14	TRBV14	.	TRBJ2-1	TRBD2	CASTPAGGSNEQFF	TGTGCCAGCACTCCAGCGGGGGGCTCAAATGAGCAGTTCTTC
15	TRBV2	.	TRBJ1-1	.	CASRRADSRNTEAFF	TGTGCCAGCAGGAGGGCCGACAGTCGTAACACTGAAGCTTTCTTT
14	TRBV15	.	TRBJ2-1	.	CATSRGSDPNEQFF	TGTGCCACCAGCAGAGGTTCAGATCCCAATGAGCAGTTCTTC
14	TRBV30	.	TRBJ1-3	.	CAWSSGPAGNTIYF	TGTGCCTGGAGTTCGGGGCCTGCCGGAAACACCATATATTTT
16	TRBV19	.	TRBJ1-2	.	CASSFRDSGGYYGYTF	TGTGCCAGTAGTTTTCGGGACTCAGGAGGGTACTATGGCTACACCTTC
15	TRBV7-3	.	TRBJ2-3	.	CASSLTGVRTDTQYF	TGTGCCAGCAGCTTGACGGGGGTCCGCACAGATACGCAGTATTTT
14	TRBV30	.	TRBJ2-7	TRBD2	CAWSVAGGPDEQYF	TGTGCCTGGAGTGTAGCGGGAGGGCCTGACGAGCAGTACTTC